Each of the 29 T cell receptor beta chains below was sequenced from the same sample in a study of naive and memory T cell subsets. An equimolar mix of two oligonucleotides served as the beta constant-region primer for TRBC1 and TRBC2. Ligated cDNA was amplified by four rounds of PCR with nested alpha and beta constant-region primers and SP2. TCRdb fed the UMI-ligation and nested PCR reads into MiXCR, producing one record per CDR3 protein. The table includes 140,000 to 150,000 distinct CDR3 sequences, roughly 22% detected once. These receptors' antigens are unknown. General study points: Naive repertoires, especially CD8, held a few larger clonotypes, possibly memory cells re-expressing CD45RA.

Sequenced: naive CD4+ T cells from blood. The receptors originated from a human donor in good health.

The chain combines TRBV19 with TRBJ2-1, with 11 bases that match TRBD2. The CDR3 loop spans 15 amino acids. Germline V gene sequence: CDR1 LNHDA, CDR2 SQIVND (reference sequence). V shed 4 bases and J 2 bases; nucleotides not matched to a gene: 1. CDR3 sequence: CASSTTSGAYNEQFF. The CDR3 DNA sequence: TGTGCCAGTAGTACGACTAGCGGGGCCTACAATGAGCAGTTCTTC. The variable domain in full, with the rest retrieved from reference TRBV19 and TRBJ2-1, is DGGITQSPKYLFRKEGQNVTLSCEQNLNHDAMYWYRQDPGQGLRLIYYSQIVNDFQKGDIAEGYSVSREKKESFPLTVTSAQKNPTAFYLCASSTTSGAYNEQFFGPGTRLTVL.

The J gene is TRBJ1-2, the V gene TRBV6-5; the match to TRBD1 covers 7 bases. CDR1 is MNHEY and CDR2 is SVGAGI in the germline V gene. V lost 6 bases to trimming and J lost 4 bases; unmatched junction nucleotides: 8. CDR3 size: 14 residues. The CDR3 DNA follows: TGTGCCAGCAGCCACGGTGAGGGGGCCTATGGCTACACCTTC. As protein: CASSHGEGAYGYTF.

This clonotype was counted only a few times. This chain joins TRBV5-1 and TRBJ2-5, with 10 nucleotides matching TRBD2. Germline CDR1 is SGHRS and CDR2 is YFSETQ. The CDR3 has 15 residues. V trimming: 1 base; J trimming: 4 bases; junction bases outside the gene matches: 4. The CDR3 region has the DNA TGCGCCAGCAGCTTGTCAACTAGCGGGACAGAGACCCAGTACTTC. Protein product: CASSLSTSGTETQYF.

This clonotype occurred many times. This chain joins TRBV20-1 and TRBJ2-3; TRBD2 aligns across 10 bases. CDR3 length: 24 residues. Germline V lookup: CDR1 DFQATT, CDR2 SNEGSKA (reference sequence). V trimming: 2 bases; J trimming: 0 bases; junction bases outside the gene matches: 29. The CDR3 DNA reads TGCAGTGCTAGACCAGCTAGCGGGAGCCTACCTAACCGGGAGCCCTTTTCTAGCACAGATACGCAGTATTTT. This encodes CSARPASGSLPNREPFSSTDTQYF.

This clonotype was picked up a small number of times. The rearrangement joins TRBV11-3 to TRBJ2-2, with D unresolved. Germline V CDR1 and CDR2: SGHNT, YENEEA. The CDR3 runs to 16 residues. V lost 5 bases, J lost 4 bases, and 17 bases lay in between. The CDR3 coding sequence is TGTGCCAGCAGCCCCCACGGTCGTAGAGCCACCGGGGAGCTGTTTTTT. Encoded protein: CASSPHGRRATGELFF.

The V and J genes are TRBV12-3 or TRBV12-4 and TRBJ1-5; D is unresolved. CDR3 length: 13 residues. The germline V and J ends were trimmed by 6 bases and 6 bases, with 12 bases remaining between them. The CDR3 loop reads CASSSTIGQPQHF. The DNA for the CDR3 is TGTGCCAGCAGCTCTACAATTGGTCAGCCCCAGCATTTT.

In nucleotides, the CDR3 is TGTGCCAGCAGGAGAGGGGGTGAAGCTTTCTTT. This sequence encodes CASRRGGEAFF. This chain uses TRBV25-1 with TRBJ1-1; possibly TRBD1 for D (6 bases). The V end lost 6 bases, the J end lost 7 bases, and 9 bases lay between the germline ends. Germline V gene lookup returns CDR1 MGHDK and CDR2 SYGVNS. The length of the CDR3 is 11 residues.

The chain is built from TRBV20-1 and TRBJ2-3; D gene uncertain. Germline V gene sequence: CDR1 DFQATT, CDR2 SNEGSKA (reference sequence). Trimming took 3 bases from V and 0 from J, leaving 16 bases between them. CDR3 length: 16 amino acids. CDR3 nucleotides: TGCAGTGCTAGGGGGATTAGCCGAACTAGCACAGATACGCAGTATTTT. This codes for CSARGISRTSTDTQYF.

This clonotype showed up just a few times. The V and J genes are TRBV7-2 and TRBJ1-5; 10 nucleotides line up with TRBD1. Germline values: CDR1 SGHTA, CDR2 FQGNSA. Germline trimming cut 5 bases from V and 1 base from J; bases unmatched to any gene: 5. The CDR3 sequence is 16 residues long. CDR3: CASSHRQGASNQPQHF. The DNA of the CDR3 is TGTGCCAGCAGCCATAGACAGGGGGCAAGCAATCAGCCCCAGCATTTT.

This clonotype was picked up a small number of times. The V call is TRBV12-2, the J call TRBJ2-5; the D call of TRBD2 is as the table states it, not checked on the DNA. TRBV12-2 is assigned pseudogene status. This CDR3 has 17 amino acids. The CDR3 sequence is CASRLTGLAKFGETQYF. CDR3 nucleotide sequence: TGTGCAAGTCGCTTAACCGGACTAGCGAAATTCGGGGAGACCCAGTACTTC.

The J gene is TRBJ1-3, the V gene TRBV19; D is undetermined. The CDR3 is 12 residues long. V lost 5 bases and J 4 bases, leaving 6 bases between the germline ends. CDR1 is LNHDA, CDR2 SQIVND, per germline (reference sequence). CDR3 bases: TGTGCCAGTAGTGTGGTCGGAAACACCATATATTTT. Its translation: CASSVVGNTIYF. Based on the CDR3 plus reference TRBV19 and TRBJ1-3, the full variable domain is DGGITQSPKYLFRKEGQNVTLSCEQNLNHDAMYWYRQDPGQGLRLIYYSQIVNDFQKGDIAEGYSVSREKKESFPLTVTSAQKNPTAFYLCASSVVGNTIYFGEGSWLTVV.

This clonotype was seen many times. This chain joins TRBV6-5 and TRBJ2-7, with 12 bases aligning to TRBD2. After removal of 0 bases from V and 3 bases from J, the junction contained 3 bases not matched to a gene. The germline V gene has CDR1 MNHEY and CDR2 SVGAGI. The CDR3 extends over 16 amino acids. The CDR3 is CASSYSSSGRDYEQYF. CDR3 DNA: TGTGCCAGCAGTTACTCGTCTAGCGGGAGGGACTACGAGCAGTACTTC.

V usage is TRBV6-6 and J usage is TRBJ1-1; weak D call: TRBD1 (6 bases). The germline V gene has CDR1 MNHNY and CDR2 SVGAGI (reference sequence). CDR3 length equals 14 residues. Trimming removed 4 bases from V and 4 bases from J, with 13 bases in between. The CDR3 DNA reads as TGTGCCAGCAGTTCGGGAGACAGGCTCACTGAAGCTTTCTTT. Translating it yields CASSSGDRLTEAFF.

There are many counts of this clonotype. The CDR3 nucleotides read TGTGCCAGCAGTGCGAGCCTGGGTGAGGGTCAGCCCCAGCATTTT. Its translation is CASSASLGEGQPQHF. V gene TRBV6-6 combines with J gene TRBJ1-5; D not certain. The CDR3 consists of 15 residues. With 5 bases removed from V and 6 bases from J, the gap between germline ends came to 17 bases. Germline V gene lookup returns CDR1 MNHNY and CDR2 SVGAGI (reference sequence).

This clonotype has just a few counts. The genes are TRBV11-2 and TRBJ2-4, with D possibly being TRBD1 (5 bases). The germline CDR1 and CDR2 sequences are SGHAT and FQNNGV. With 5 bases removed from V and 8 bases from J, the gap between germline ends came to 13 bases. The CDR3 runs to 13 residues. CDR3 in DNA: TGTGCCAGCAGCCCCGACAGAAGGTACATTCAGTACTTC. Translated: CASSPDRRYIQYF.

The rearrangement joins TRBV18 to TRBJ2-7; 10 positions match TRBD2. J gave up 3 bases and V 3 bases, and 2 bases lay outside the gene matches. The germline V gene encodes CDR1 KGHSH and CDR2 LQKENI. The length of the CDR3 is 14 residues. In DNA form, the CDR3 reads TGTGCCAGCTCACCCGTAGCGGGAGGCTACGAGCAGTACTTC. It is translated as CASSPVAGGYEQYF.

The gene calls are TRBV7-2 and TRBJ2-5; D uncertain. This CDR3 spans 14 amino acids. V dropped 2 bases and J dropped 0 bases, with 7 bases sitting between them. Germline V gene lookup returns CDR1 SGHTA and CDR2 FQGNSA. This chain's CDR3 is CASSLSFYQETQYF. CDR3 in DNA: TGTGCCAGCAGCTTAAGTTTTTACCAAGAGACCCAGTACTTC.

Ten or more counts support this clonotype. The CDR3 DNA follows: TGTGCCAGCAGCTTACAACAGGGGCTAGAGACCCAGTACTTC. The encoded protein is CASSLQQGLETQYF. This rearrangement joins TRBV7-2 to TRBJ2-5; TRBD1 matches at 7 bases. In germline, CDR1 is SGHTA, CDR2 FQGNSA. V was pared by 2 bases and J by 4 bases, with 4 bases of the junction left unmatched. The CDR3 is 14 residues long.

This sequence joins TRBV19 and TRBJ2-5; D gene uncertain. CDR1 and CDR2 (germline): LNHDA, SQIVND (reference sequence). This CDR3 comprises 14 residues. Between the trimmed V and J ends, which lost 6 bases and 2 bases, there was a span of 13 bases. CDR3 DNA: TGTGCCAGTAGACGTACGGTGTCTCAAGAGACCCAGTACTTC. Protein: CASRRTVSQETQYF.

This clonotype was picked up one time. The J gene is TRBJ2-3, the V gene TRBV29-1; TRBD2 is a possible D gene (5 bases). Germline V gene data show CDR1 as SQVTM and CDR2 as ANQGSEA. Deletions cut 6 bases from V and 4 bases from J, with 11 bases between. This CDR3 region has 12 residues. CDR3 nucleotides: TGCAGCGTCAGGACTGGCGCAGATACGCAGTATTTT. This encodes CSVRTGADTQYF.

This clonotype was found a few times. The chain has TRBV25-1 and TRBJ2-5; TRBD2 agrees at 10 bases. Germline loops: CDR1 MGHDK, CDR2 SYGVNS. The CDR3 loop spans 18 amino acids. After removal of 7 bases from V and 6 bases from J, the junction contained 20 bases not matched to a gene. The CDR3 region is CASMPGRSVPLAGQTQYF. In nucleotides, the CDR3 is TGTGCCAGCATGCCTGGCAGATCAGTCCCACTAGCGGGACAGACCCAGTACTTC.

The gene calls are TRBV14 and TRBJ2-3; D uncertain. The CDR3 runs to 17 residues. The germline V gene has CDR1 SGHDN and CDR2 FVKESK. The germline V and J ends were trimmed by 1 base and 0 bases, with 14 bases remaining between them. DNA of the CDR3: TGTGCCAGCAGCCAAGTCTTCAGGACCTCTAGCACAGATACGCAGTATTTT. Translation: CASSQVFRTSSTDTQYF.

This clonotype was observed many times. V usage is TRBV29-1 and J usage is TRBJ2-3; D is possibly TRBD2 (5 bases). Trimming stripped 4 bases from V and 0 bases from J, with 8 bases between. Germline assignment: CDR1 SQVTM and CDR2 ANQGSEA. The CDR3 runs 13 residues. CDR3: CSVGRPSTDTQYF. The CDR3 nucleotides read TGCAGCGTTGGGAGGCCTAGCACAGATACGCAGTATTTT.

The chain links TRBV30 to TRBJ2-7; D remains unclear. CDR1 is GTSNPN, CDR2 SVGIG, per germline (reference sequence). Trimming removed 8 bases from V and 2 bases from J, with 16 bases in between. The CDR3 length is 13 residues. CDR3 loop: CATNAVNAYEQYF. The CDR3 nucleotides are TGTGCCACGAACGCAGTTAACGCCTACGAGCAGTACTTC. The full variable domain, with the rest looked up from reference TRBV30 and TRBJ2-7, is SQTIHQWPATLVQPVGSPLSLECTVEGTSNPNLYWYRQAAGRGLQLLFYSVGIGQISSEVPQNLSASRPQDRQFILSSKKLLLSDSGFYLCATNAVNAYEQYFGPGTRLTVT.

V usage is TRBV28 and J usage is TRBJ2-2; TRBD2 is a possible D gene (5 bases). Germline values: CDR1 MDHEN, CDR2 SYDVKM. V gave up 3 bases and J gave up 6 bases, with 14 bases separating them. CDR3 length: 15 amino acids. The chain's CDR3 is CASSFAPSAAGELFF. Written as DNA, the CDR3 is TGTGCCAGCAGTTTCGCCCCCTCAGCGGCCGGGGAGCTGTTTTTT.

This clonotype has only a few counts. This chain links TRBV28 with TRBJ2-5; 7 bases fit TRBD2. The CDR3 runs to 14 residues. V was pared by 2 bases and J by 9 bases, with 9 bases of the junction left unmatched. The germline gives CDR1 MDHEN, CDR2 SYDVKM. The CDR3 DNA is TGTGCCAGCAGTTTAACCTGGGGGGGGACGGCCCAGTACTTC. It yields the protein CASSLTWGGTAQYF.

This clonotype has only one observation. The chain uses TRBV15 and TRBJ2-7, with D possibly being TRBD2 (5 bases). Trimming removed 3 bases at V and 7 bases at J, with 10 bases between. The CDR3 has 12 residues. Germline V gene sequence: CDR1 LNHNV, CDR2 YYDKDF (reference sequence). In nucleotides, the CDR3 is TGTGCCACCAGCAGTTACCAGCGGGAGCAGTACTTC. It is translated as CATSSYQREQYF.

This clonotype was observed at least ten times. The chain joins TRBV20-1 to TRBJ2-3; no firm D call. The CDR3 is made up of 13 amino acids. The germline CDR1 and CDR2 sequences are DFQATT and SNEGSKA (reference sequence). V was clipped by 3 bases and J by 1 base, with 8 bases between them. CDR3 coding DNA: TGCAGTGCTAGTAGGCCTGGCACAGATACGCAGTATTTT. Amino acid sequence: CSASRPGTDTQYF.

The rearrangement links TRBV20-1 to TRBJ2-3; 9 bases map to TRBD2. The CDR3 spans 16 residues. The germline CDR1 and CDR2 sequences are DFQATT and SNEGSKA (reference sequence). J lost 7 bases, V lost 0 bases, and 11 bases had no gene match. CDR3: CSAREGSGRAWNTQYF. Written as DNA, the CDR3 is TGCAGTGCTAGAGAGGGTAGCGGGAGAGCTTGGAATACGCAGTATTTT.